The 14 T cell receptor beta chains presented below share a single source sample, sequenced in a study of CD8 T cells in Susac syndrome. RNA was extracted with the RNeasy kit, and a quantity of roughly 0.45 to 1 ug was reverse transcribed using random hexamers. TCRdb re-derived calls from the immunoSEQ multiplex PCR reads in MiXCR, one entry per CDR3 protein. The sample includes about 210,000 distinct CDR3 sequences, about 95% of them seen just once. The sample comprised CD4+ T cells from PBMCs. The receptor set was obtained from a human donor with Susac syndrome.

This chain joins TRBV4-1 and TRBJ1-2; D gene uncertain. V was cut by 1 base and J by 3 bases, with 15 bases left in between. The V gene's germline CDR1 is MGHRA and CDR2 YSYEKL. This CDR3 is 16 amino acids long. In DNA, the CDR3 is TGCGCCAGCAGCCAAGGTCCGGCGGGAGGACACTATGGCTACACCTTC. The encoded protein is CASSQGPAGGHYGYTF.

The rearrangement joins TRBV19 to TRBJ2-5; 7 positions agree with TRBD2. This CDR3 has 14 amino acids. V shed 9 bases, J shed 5 bases, and the junction held 12 bases outside the gene matches. Germline assignment: CDR1 LNHDA and CDR2 SQIVND (reference sequence). The CDR3 nucleotides are TGTGCCAGCTCCGTGGGGGGGGTGGAGGAGACCCAGTACTTC. Translated, it gives CASSVGGVEETQYF.

The chain recombines TRBV11-1 with TRBJ2-1; D possibly corresponds to TRBD2 (6 bases). Germline assignment: CDR1 SGHAT and CDR2 FQDESV (reference sequence). The germline V and J ends were trimmed by 3 bases and 8 bases, with 23 bases remaining between them. The CDR3 has 17 amino acids. CDR3 nucleotides: TGTGCCAGCAGCTTTACCATGACTGGCGGGGTGGCATATGAGCAGTTCTTC. Amino acids: CASSFTMTGGVAYEQFF.

The chain is built from TRBV9 and TRBJ1-6; D is unresolved. There are 13 residues in the CDR3. Deletions cut 0 bases from V and 8 bases from J, with 6 bases between. CDR1 SGDLS and CDR2 YYNGEE come from the germline V gene. The DNA of the CDR3 is TGTGCCAGCAGCGTAGGGGCGGATTCACCCCTCCACTTT. Encoded protein: CASSVGADSPLHF.

This chain links TRBV28 with TRBJ1-1; TRBD1 is a possible D gene (5 bases). The CDR3 extends over 15 amino acids. The ends were cut back, 5 bases at V and 1 base at J, with 14 bases in the middle. Germline V gives CDR1 MDHEN, CDR2 SYDVKM. The CDR3 protein is CASSLRTGGNTEAFF. CDR3 nucleotides: TGTGCCAGCAGTCTCCGGACTGGGGGGAACACTGAAGCTTTCTTT.

The chain uses TRBV7-2 and TRBJ1-5; D gene unclear. V lost 0 bases to trimming and J lost 4 bases, with 4 bases between them. Looked up from germline, CDR1 is SGHTA and CDR2 is FQGNSA. The length of the CDR3 is 13 residues. The CDR3 here is CASSLAANQPQHF. The CDR3 coding sequence is TGTGCCAGCAGCTTAGCTGCGAATCAGCCCCAGCATTTT.

The chain combines TRBV11-3 with TRBJ1-1; D remains ambiguous. The ends were cut back, 1 base at V and 1 base at J, with 13 bases in the middle. Germline V gene data show CDR1 as SGHNT and CDR2 as YENEEA. This CDR3 contains 16 residues. This CDR3 is CASSLARGSWNTEAFF. As DNA, the CDR3 is TGTGCCAGCAGCTTAGCCAGAGGCAGTTGGAACACTGAAGCTTTCTTT.

The genes are TRBV4-2 and TRBJ1-1; TRBD1 might be the D (5 bases). With 0 bases removed from V and 5 bases from J, the gap between germline ends came to 19 bases. The CDR3 is made up of 17 amino acids. Per germline, CDR1 LGHNA and CDR2 YNFKEQ. The CDR3 DNA reads TGTGCCAGCAGCCAAGACAGACTAGGGGAGGGTGAGACTGAAGCTTTCTTT. Protein sequence: CASSQDRLGEGETEAFF.

This clonotype was seen only once. The chain is built from TRBV12-3 or TRBV12-4 and TRBJ1-1; TRBD1 might be the D (5 bases). The CDR3 extends over 15 amino acids. The V gene lost 6 bases and the J gene lost 0 bases, with 14 bases spanning the gap. The CDR3 here is CASSLGLGLNTEAFF. The CDR3 coding sequence is TGTGCCAGCAGCCTGGGCCTGGGGCTGAACACTGAAGCTTTCTTT.

V and J are TRBV6-1 and TRBJ1-5; perhaps TRBD1 as D (5 bases). From germline, CDR1 is MNHNS and CDR2 SASEGT. V was cut by 6 bases and J by 7 bases, with 13 bases left in between. This CDR3 has 13 amino acids. CDR3 sequence (DNA): TGTGCCAGCAGCGGGACGAGGGACCAGCCCCAGCATTTT. The encoded protein is CASSGTRDQPQHF.

This chain uses TRBV18 with TRBJ2-3; possibly TRBD1 or TRBD2 for D (5 bases each). Germline V gene lookup returns CDR1 KGHSH and CDR2 LQKENI. V dropped 3 bases and J dropped 1 base, with 8 bases sitting between them. This CDR3 region has 14 residues. CDR3 in amino acids: CASSPGDGTDTQYF. CDR3 nucleotides: TGTGCCAGCTCACCTGGGGACGGCACAGATACGCAGTATTTT.

V usage is TRBV9 and J usage is TRBJ2-3; the match to TRBD2 covers 7 bases. V lost 2 bases to trimming and J lost 3 bases; unmatched junction nucleotides: 0. Germline V gene lookup returns CDR1 SGDLS and CDR2 YYNGEE. The CDR3 loop spans 13 amino acids. CDR3 sequence (DNA): TGTGCCAGCAGCGTCGGGGGGACAGATACGCAGTATTTT. Translated, it gives CASSVGGTDTQYF.

V gene TRBV3-1 combines with J gene TRBJ2-2; maybe TRBD1 (7 bases). This CDR3 is built from 16 residues. CDR1 and CDR2 (germline): LGHDT, YNNKEL (reference sequence). V shed 0 bases and J shed 3 bases, with 11 bases lying between them. In DNA, the CDR3 is TGTGCCAGCAGCCAAGACAGGGGGGAACACACCGGGGAGCTGTTTTTT. Amino acid sequence: CASSQDRGEHTGELFF.

This rearrangement joins TRBV19 to TRBJ1-6; 10 bases match TRBD1. This CDR3 is built from 12 residues. The V gene's germline CDR1 is LNHDA and CDR2 SQIVND (reference sequence). After removal of 8 bases from V and 10 bases from J, the junction contained 2 bases not matched to a gene. Written as DNA, the CDR3 is TGTGCCAGTGGGACAGGGGAATCACCCCTCCACTTT. Protein product: CASGTGESPLHF.